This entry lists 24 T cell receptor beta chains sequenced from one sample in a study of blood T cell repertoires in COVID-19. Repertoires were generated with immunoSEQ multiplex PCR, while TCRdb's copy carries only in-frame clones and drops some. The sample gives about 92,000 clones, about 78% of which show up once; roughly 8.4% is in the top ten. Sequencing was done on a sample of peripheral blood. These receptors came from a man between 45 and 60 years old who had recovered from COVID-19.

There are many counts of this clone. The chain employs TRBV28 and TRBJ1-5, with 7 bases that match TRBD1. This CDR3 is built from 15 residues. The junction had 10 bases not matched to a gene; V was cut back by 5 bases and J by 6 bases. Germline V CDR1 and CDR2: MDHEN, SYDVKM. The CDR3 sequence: CASSTPTGKGQPQHF. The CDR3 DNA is TGTGCCAGCAGTACTCCGACAGGGAAGGGTCAGCCCCAGCATTTT.

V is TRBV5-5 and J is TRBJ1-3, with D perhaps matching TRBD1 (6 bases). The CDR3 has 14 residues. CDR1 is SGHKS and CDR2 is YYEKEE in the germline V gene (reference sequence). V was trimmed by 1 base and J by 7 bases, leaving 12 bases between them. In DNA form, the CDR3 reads TGTGCCAGCAGCTTGTCGGATGGGGGCAACACCATATATTTT. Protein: CASSLSDGGNTIYF.

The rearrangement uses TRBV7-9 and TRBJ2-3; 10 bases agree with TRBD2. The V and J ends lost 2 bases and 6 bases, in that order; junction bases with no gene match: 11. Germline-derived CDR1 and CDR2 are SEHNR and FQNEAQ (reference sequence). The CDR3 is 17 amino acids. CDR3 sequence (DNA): TGTGCCAGCAGCTTAATAAGGGGCGGGACTAGCGTTGATACGCAGTATTTT. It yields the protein CASSLIRGGTSVDTQYF.

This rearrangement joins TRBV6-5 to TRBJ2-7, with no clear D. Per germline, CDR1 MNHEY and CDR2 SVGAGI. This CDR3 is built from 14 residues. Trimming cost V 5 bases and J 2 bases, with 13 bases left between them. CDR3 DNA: TGTGCCAGCAGTACCTCCAGCGAAACCTACGAGCAGTACTTC. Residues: CASSTSSETYEQYF.

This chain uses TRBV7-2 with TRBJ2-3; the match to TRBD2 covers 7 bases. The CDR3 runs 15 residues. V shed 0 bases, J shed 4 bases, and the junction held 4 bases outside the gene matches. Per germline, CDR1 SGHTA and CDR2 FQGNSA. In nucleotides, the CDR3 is TGTGCCAGCAGCTTAGCAATGGGAGGGGCAGATACGCAGTATTTT. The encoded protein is CASSLAMGGADTQYF. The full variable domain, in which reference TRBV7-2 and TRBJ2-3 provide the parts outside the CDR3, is GAGVSQSPSNKVTEKGKDVELRCDPISGHTALYWYRQSLGQGLEFLIYFQGNSAPDKSGLPSDRFSAERTGGSVSTLTIQRTQQEDSAVYLCASSLAMGGADTQYFGPGTRLTVL.

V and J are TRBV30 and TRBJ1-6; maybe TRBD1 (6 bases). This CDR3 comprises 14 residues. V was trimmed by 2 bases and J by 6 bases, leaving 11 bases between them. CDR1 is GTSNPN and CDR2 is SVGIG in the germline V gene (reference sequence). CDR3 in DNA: TGTGCCTGGAGTCACGGACAGCCTAATTCACCCCTCCACTTT. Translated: CAWSHGQPNSPLHF. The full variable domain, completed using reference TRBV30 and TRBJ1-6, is SQTIHQWPATLVQPVGSPLSLECTVEGTSNPNLYWYRQAAGRGLQLLFYSVGIGQISSEVPQNLSASRPQDRQFILSSKKLLLSDSGFYLCAWSHGQPNSPLHFGNGTRLTVT.

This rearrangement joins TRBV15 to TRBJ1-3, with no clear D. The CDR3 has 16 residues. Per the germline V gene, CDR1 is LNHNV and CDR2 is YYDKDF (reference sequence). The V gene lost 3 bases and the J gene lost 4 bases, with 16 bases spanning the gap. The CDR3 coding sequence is TGTGCCACCAGCAGGACCGCGCGAGGGCACGGAAACACCATATATTTT. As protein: CATSRTARGHGNTIYF.

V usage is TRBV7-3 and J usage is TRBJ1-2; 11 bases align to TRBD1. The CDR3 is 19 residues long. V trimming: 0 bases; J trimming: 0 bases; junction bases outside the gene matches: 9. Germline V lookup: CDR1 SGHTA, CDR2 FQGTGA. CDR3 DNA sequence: TGTGCCAGCAGCTTAACTGGATTTGGGACAGGGGGGCCTAACTATGGCTACACCTTC. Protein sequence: CASSLTGFGTGGPNYGYTF.

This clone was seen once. The CDR3 is CASGHRQPQHF. CDR3 nucleotide sequence: TGTGCCAGCGGACACCGTCAGCCCCAGCATTTT. The chain employs TRBV6-5 and TRBJ1-5, with D tentatively TRBD1 (5 bases). V was pared by 8 bases and J by 6 bases, with 8 bases between. This CDR3 spans 11 amino acids. Germline V gives CDR1 MNHEY, CDR2 SVGAGI.

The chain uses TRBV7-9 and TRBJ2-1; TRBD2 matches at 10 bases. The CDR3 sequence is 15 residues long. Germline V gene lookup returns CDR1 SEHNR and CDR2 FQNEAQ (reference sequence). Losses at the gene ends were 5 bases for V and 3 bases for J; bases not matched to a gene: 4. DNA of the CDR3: TGTGCCAGCAGCGGAGGGACTAGCGACTACAATGAGCAGTTCTTC. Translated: CASSGGTSDYNEQFF.

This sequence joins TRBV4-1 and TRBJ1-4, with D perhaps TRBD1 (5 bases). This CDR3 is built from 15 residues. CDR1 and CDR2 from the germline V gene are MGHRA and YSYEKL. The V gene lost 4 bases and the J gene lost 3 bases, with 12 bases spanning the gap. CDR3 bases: TGCGCCAGCAGCCGCGTCGGGGGGGCTAATGAAAAACTGTTTTTT. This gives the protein CASSRVGGANEKLFF.

This CDR3 is CASSSGTSGTKEQYF. The CDR3 nucleotides read TGTGCCAGCAGTTCCGGGACTAGCGGGACTAAGGAGCAGTACTTC. The chain recombines TRBV11-2 with TRBJ2-7, with 13 bases aligning to TRBD2. Germline values: CDR1 SGHAT, CDR2 FQNNGV. This CDR3 has 15 amino acids. V dropped 6 bases and J dropped 7; count of bases not matched to a gene: 9.

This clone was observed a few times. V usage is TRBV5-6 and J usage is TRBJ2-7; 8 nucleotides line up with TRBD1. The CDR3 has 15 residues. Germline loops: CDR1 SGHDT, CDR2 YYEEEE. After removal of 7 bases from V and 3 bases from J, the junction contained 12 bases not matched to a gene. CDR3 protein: CASGSTDRVNYEQYF. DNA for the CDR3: TGTGCCAGCGGAAGTACGGACAGGGTCAACTACGAGCAGTACTTC.

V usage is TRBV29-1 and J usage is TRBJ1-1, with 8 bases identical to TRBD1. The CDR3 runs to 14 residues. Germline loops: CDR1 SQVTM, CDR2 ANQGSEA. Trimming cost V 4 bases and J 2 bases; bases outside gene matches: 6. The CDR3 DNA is TGCAGCGTTGTGGGACAGGTCCTTAACACTGAAGCTTTCTTT. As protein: CSVVGQVLNTEAFF.

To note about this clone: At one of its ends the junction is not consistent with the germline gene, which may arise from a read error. CDR3 sequence (DNA): TGTGCCAGCAGCCTGGGGGACAGGGTTTACTTT. This sequence encodes CASSLGDRVYF. The rearrangement joins TRBV7-2 to TRBJ1-6; 9 bases line up with TRBD1. CDR1 and CDR2 from the germline V gene are SGHTA and FQGNSA. CDR3 length equals 11 residues.

The CDR3 DNA sequence: TGTGCCTGGGTGGGAGGGAGGCATGGCTACACCTTC. Its protein product is CAWVGGRHGYTF. The rearrangement uses TRBV30 and TRBJ1-2, with D unresolved. V lost 5 bases, J lost 6 bases, and 13 bases lay in between. The CDR3 runs 12 residues. Germline V CDR1 and CDR2: GTSNPN, SVGIG (reference sequence).

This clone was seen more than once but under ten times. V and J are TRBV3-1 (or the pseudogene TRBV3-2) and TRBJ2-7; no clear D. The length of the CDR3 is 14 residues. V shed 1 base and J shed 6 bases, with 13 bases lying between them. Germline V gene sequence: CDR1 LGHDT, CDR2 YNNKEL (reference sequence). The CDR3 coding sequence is TGTGCCAGCAGCCAAGGCCTTATCGTCGGCGAGCAGTACTTC. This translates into CASSQGLIVGEQYF.

This CDR3 reads CASSLRAGQGATEAFF. CDR3 in DNA: TGTGCCAGCAGCTTAAGGGCGGGACAGGGGGCAACCGAAGCTTTCTTT. The gene calls are TRBV7-8 and TRBJ1-1, with TRBD1 matching 12 bases. The junction had 9 bases not matched to a gene; V was cut back by 2 bases and J by 8 bases. The CDR3 loop spans 16 amino acids. Germline-derived CDR1 and CDR2 are SGHVS and FQNEAQ.

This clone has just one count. The DNA for the CDR3 is TGTGCCAGCAGCTCAGGACAGGATTTGAACACTGAAGCTTTCTTT. Translating gives CASSSGQDLNTEAFF. The J gene is TRBJ1-1, the V gene TRBV5-4; TRBD1 agrees at 7 bases. CDR1 is SGHNT and CDR2 is YYREEE in the germline V gene (reference sequence). Losses at the gene ends were 3 bases for V and 0 bases for J; bases not matched to a gene: 5. The CDR3 extends over 15 amino acids.

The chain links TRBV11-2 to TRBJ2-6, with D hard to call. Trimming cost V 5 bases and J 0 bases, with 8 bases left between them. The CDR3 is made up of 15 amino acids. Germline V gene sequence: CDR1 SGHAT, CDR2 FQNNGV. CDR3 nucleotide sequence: TGTGCCAGCAGCACAACATACTCTGGGGCCAACGTCCTGACTTTC. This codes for CASSTTYSGANVLTF.

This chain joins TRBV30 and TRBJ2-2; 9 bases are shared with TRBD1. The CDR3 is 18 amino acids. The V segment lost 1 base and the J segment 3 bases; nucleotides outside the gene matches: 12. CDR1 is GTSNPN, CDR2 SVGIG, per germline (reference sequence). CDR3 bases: TGTGCCTGGAGTGATGGGGACAGGGTGCCGCGGGACACCGGGGAGCTGTTTTTT. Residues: CAWSDGDRVPRDTGELFF.

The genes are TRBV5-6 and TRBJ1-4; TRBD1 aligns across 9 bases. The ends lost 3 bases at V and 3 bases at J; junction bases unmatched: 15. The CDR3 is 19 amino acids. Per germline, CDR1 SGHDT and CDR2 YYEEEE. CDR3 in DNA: TGTGCCAGCAGCTCTACGATCCAACCGGGACAGGGTCCTAATGAAAAACTGTTTTTT. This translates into CASSSTIQPGQGPNEKLFF. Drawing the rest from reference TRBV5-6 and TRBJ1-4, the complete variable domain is DAGVTQSPTHLIKTRGQQVTLRCSPKSGHDTVSWYQQALGQGPQFIFQYYEEEERQRGNFPDRFSGHQFPNYSSELNVNALLLGDSALYLCASSSTIQPGQGPNEKLFFGSGTQLSVL.

CDR3 protein: CASRTQIQGSNQPQHF. CDR3 in DNA: TGTGCCAGTAGAACGCAAATACAGGGGAGCAATCAGCCCCAGCATTTT. The rearrangement links TRBV19 to TRBJ1-5, with 7 bases fitting TRBD1. The germline gives CDR1 LNHDA, CDR2 SQIVND (reference sequence). V was clipped by 6 bases and J by 1 base; unmatched bases: 9. The CDR3 has 16 residues.

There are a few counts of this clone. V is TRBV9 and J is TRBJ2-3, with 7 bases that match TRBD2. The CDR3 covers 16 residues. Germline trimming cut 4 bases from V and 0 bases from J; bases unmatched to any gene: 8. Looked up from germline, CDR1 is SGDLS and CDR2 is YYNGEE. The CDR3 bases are TGTGCCAGCAGCTTGCGACTAGCAGCTAGCACAGATACGCAGTATTTT. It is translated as CASSLRLAASTDTQYF. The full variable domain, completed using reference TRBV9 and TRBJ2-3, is DSGVTQTPKHLITATGQRVTLRCSPRSGDLSVYWYQQSLDQGLQFLIQYYNGEERAKGNILERFSAQQFPDLHSELNLSSLELGDSALYFCASSLRLAASTDTQYFGPGTRLTVL.